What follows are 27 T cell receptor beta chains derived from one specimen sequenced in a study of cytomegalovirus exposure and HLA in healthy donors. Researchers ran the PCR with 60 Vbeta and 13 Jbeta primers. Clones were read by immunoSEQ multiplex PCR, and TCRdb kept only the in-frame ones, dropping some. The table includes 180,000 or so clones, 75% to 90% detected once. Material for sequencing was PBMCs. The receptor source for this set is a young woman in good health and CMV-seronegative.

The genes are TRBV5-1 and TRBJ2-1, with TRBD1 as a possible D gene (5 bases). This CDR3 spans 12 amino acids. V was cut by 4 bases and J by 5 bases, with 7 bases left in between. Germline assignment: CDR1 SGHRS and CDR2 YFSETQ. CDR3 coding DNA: TGCGCCAGCAGCGACAGCCACAATGAGCAGTTCTTC. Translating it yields CASSDSHNEQFF. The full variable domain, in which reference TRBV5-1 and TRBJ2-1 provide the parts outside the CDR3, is KAGVTQTPRYLIKTRGQQVTLSCSPISGHRSVSWYQQTPGQGLQFLFEYFSETQRNKGNFPGRFSGRQFSNSRSEMNVSTLELGDSALYLCASSDSHNEQFFGPGTRLTVL.

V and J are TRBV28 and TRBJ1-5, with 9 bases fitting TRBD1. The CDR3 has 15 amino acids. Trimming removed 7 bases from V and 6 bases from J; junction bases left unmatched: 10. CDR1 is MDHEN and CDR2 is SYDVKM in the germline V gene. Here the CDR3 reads CASTTSGTGFQPQHF. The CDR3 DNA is TGTGCCAGCACCACCTCCGGGACAGGGTTTCAGCCCCAGCATTTT.

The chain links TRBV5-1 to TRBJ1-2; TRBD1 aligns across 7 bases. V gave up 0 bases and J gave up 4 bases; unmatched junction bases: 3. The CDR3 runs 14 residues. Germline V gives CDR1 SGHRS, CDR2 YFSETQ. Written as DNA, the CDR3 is TGCGCCAGCAGCTTGGGCGGGACAGCCTATGGCTACACCTTC. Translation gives CASSLGGTAYGYTF.

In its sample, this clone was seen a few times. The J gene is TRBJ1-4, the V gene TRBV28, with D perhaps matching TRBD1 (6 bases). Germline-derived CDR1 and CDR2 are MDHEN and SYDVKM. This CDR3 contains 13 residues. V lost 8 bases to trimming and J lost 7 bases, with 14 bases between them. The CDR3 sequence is CASLQGGGEKLFF. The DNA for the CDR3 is TGTGCCAGCTTACAGGGAGGGGGTGAAAAACTGTTTTTT.

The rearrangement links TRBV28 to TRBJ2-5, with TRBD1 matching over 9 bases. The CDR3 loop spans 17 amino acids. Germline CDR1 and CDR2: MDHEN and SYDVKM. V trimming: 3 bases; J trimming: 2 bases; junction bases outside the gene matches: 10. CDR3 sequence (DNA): TGTGCCAGCAGTTTTGGACAGGGGACAATCCCTCAAGAGACCCAGTACTTC. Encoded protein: CASSFGQGTIPQETQYF.

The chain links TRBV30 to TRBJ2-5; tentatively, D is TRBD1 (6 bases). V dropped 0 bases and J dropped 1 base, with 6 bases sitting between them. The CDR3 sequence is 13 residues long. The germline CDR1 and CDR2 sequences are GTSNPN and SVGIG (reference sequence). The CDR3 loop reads CAWSVDSQETQYF. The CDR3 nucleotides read TGTGCCTGGAGTGTGGACAGCCAAGAGACCCAGTACTTC.

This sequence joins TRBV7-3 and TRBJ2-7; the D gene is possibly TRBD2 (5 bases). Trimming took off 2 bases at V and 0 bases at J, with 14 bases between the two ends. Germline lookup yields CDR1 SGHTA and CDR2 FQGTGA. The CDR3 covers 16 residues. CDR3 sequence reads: CASSLRGGQSSYEQYF. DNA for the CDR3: TGTGCCAGCAGCTTACGGGGTGGTCAGAGCTCCTACGAGCAGTACTTC.

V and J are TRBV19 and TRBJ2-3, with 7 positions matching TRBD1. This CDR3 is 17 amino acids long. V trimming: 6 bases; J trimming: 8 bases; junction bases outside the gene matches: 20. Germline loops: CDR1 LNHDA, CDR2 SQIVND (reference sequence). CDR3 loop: CASSSRQGLTLRGTQYF. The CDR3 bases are TGTGCCAGTAGCAGTAGACAGGGTCTAACATTGAGGGGTACGCAGTATTTT.

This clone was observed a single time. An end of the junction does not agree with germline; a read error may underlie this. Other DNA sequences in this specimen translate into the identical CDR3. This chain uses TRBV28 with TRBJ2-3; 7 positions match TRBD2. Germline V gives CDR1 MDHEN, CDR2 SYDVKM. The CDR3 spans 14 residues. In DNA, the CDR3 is TGCGCCAGCAGTTTATTCGGGGGAGGGGATACGCAGTATTTT. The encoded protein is CASSLFGGGDTQYF.

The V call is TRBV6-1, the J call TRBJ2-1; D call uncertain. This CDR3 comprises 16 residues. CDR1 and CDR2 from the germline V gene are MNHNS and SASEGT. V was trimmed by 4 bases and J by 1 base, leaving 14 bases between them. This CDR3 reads CASSGRLALSYNEQFF. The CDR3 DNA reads TGTGCCAGCAGTGGGCGACTCGCATTGTCCTACAATGAGCAGTTCTTC.

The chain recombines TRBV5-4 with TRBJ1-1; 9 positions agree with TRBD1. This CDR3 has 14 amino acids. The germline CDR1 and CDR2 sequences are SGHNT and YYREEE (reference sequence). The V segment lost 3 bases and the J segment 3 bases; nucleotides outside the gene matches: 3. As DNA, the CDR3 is TGTGCCAGCAGCTGGGGACAGGGAGACACTGAAGCTTTCTTT. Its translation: CASSWGQGDTEAFF.

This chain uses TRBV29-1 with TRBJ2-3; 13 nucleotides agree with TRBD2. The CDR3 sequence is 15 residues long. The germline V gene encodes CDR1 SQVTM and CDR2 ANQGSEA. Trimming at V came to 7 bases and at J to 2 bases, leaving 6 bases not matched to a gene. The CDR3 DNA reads TGCAGCGCCTCTGGGACTAGCGGGAACACAGATACGCAGTATTTT. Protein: CSASGTSGNTDTQYF.

As DNA, the CDR3 is TGTGCCAGCAGCCCGGCCGGGGTGCGAGGCGGGCAGTTCTTC. Protein: CASSPAGVRGGQFF. The chain combines TRBV7-2 with TRBJ2-1, with D perhaps matching TRBD2 (5 bases). The V and J ends lost 5 bases and 12 bases respectively, with 20 bases between them. Germline CDR1 is SGHTA and CDR2 is FQGNSA. The CDR3 is made up of 14 amino acids.

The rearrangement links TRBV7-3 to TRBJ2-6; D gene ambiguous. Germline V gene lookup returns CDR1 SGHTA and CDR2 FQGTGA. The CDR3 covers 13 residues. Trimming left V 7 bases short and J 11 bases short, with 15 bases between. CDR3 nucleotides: TGTGCCAGCAACCCTCCTAAAACTGACGTCCTGACTTTC. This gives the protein CASNPPKTDVLTF.

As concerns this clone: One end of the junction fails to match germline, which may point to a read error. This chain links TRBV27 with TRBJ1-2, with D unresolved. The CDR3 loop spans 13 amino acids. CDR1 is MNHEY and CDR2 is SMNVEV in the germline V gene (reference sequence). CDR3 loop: CASGYFSGYVYTF. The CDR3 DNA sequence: TGTGCCAGCGGATACTTCAGCGGCTATGTCTACACCTTC.

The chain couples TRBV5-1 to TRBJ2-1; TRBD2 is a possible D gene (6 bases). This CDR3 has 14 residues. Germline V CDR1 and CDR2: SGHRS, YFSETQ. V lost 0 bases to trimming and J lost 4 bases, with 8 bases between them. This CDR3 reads CASSLDGGYNEQFF. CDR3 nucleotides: TGCGCCAGCAGCTTGGACGGGGGATACAATGAGCAGTTCTTC.

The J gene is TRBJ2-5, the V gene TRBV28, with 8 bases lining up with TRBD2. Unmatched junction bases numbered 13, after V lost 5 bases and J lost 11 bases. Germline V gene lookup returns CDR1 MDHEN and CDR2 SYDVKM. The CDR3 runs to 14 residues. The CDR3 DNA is TGTGCCAGCAGTGGGCCGGGGGGGCTATGGGGGCAGTACTTC. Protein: CASSGPGGLWGQYF.

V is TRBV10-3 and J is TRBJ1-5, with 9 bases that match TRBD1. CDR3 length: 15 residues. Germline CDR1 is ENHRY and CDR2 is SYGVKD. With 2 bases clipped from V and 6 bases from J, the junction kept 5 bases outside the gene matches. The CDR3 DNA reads TGTGCCATCAGTGAGGGACAGGGGTTTGGTCAGCCCCAGCATTTT. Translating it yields CAISEGQGFGQPQHF.

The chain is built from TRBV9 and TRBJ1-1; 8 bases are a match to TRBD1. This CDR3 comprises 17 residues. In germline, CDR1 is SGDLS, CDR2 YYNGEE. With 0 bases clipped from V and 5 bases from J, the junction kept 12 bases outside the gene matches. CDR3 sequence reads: CASSVGGSGGGRTEAFF. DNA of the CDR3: TGTGCCAGCAGCGTAGGAGGGTCAGGGGGCGGCAGGACTGAAGCTTTCTTT.

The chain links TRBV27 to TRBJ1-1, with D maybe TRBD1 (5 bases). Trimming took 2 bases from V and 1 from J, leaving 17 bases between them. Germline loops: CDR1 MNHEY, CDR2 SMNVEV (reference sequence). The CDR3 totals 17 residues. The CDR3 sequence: CASSLRRGHPRNTEAFF. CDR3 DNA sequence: TGTGCCAGCAGTTTAAGGCGAGGACACCCTAGGAACACTGAAGCTTTCTTT.

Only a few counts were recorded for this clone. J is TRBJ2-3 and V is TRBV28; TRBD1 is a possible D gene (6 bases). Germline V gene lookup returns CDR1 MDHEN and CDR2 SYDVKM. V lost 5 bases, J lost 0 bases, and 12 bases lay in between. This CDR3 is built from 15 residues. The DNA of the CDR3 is TGTGCCAGCAGTCCCCCTGGACAGAGCACAGATACGCAGTATTTT. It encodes CASSPPGQSTDTQYF.

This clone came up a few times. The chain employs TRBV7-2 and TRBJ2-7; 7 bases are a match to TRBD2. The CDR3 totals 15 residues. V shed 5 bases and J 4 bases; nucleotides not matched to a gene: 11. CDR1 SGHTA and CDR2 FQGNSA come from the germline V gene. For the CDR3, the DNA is TGTGCCAGCAGCCATTCCCCGTGGGGGGGGTACGAGCAGTACTTC. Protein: CASSHSPWGGYEQYF. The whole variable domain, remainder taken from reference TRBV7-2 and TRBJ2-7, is GAGVSQSPSNKVTEKGKDVELRCDPISGHTALYWYRQSLGQGLEFLIYFQGNSAPDKSGLPSDRFSAERTGGSVSTLTIQRTQQEDSAVYLCASSHSPWGGYEQYFGPGTRLTVT.

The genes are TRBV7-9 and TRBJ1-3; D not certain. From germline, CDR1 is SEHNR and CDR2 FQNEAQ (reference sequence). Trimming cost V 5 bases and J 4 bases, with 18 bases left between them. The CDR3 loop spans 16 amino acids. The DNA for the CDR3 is TGTGCCAGCAGCCCACAACTAACATTAGGCGGAAACACCATATATTTT. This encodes CASSPQLTLGGNTIYF.

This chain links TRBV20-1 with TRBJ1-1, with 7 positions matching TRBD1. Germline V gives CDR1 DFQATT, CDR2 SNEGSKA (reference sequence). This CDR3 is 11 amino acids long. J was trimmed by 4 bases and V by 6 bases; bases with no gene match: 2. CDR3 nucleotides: TGCAGTGCGCACAGGGGCACTGAAGCTTTCTTT. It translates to CSAHRGTEAFF.

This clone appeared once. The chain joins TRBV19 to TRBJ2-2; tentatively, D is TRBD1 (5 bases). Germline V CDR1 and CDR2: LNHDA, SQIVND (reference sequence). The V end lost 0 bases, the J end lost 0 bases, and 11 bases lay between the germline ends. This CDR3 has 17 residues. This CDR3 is CASSIDQDSANTGELFF. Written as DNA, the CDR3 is TGTGCCAGTAGTATAGATCAAGACAGCGCGAACACCGGGGAGCTGTTTTTT. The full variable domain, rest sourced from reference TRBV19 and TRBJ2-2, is DGGITQSPKYLFRKEGQNVTLSCEQNLNHDAMYWYRQDPGQGLRLIYYSQIVNDFQKGDIAEGYSVSREKKESFPLTVTSAQKNPTAFYLCASSIDQDSANTGELFFGEGSRLTVL.

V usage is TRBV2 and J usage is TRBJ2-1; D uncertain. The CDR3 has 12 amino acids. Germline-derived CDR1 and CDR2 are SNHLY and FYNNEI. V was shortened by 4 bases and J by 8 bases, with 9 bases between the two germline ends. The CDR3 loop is CASSGGDHEQFF. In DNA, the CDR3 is TGTGCCAGCAGTGGAGGTGATCATGAGCAGTTCTTC.

In nucleotides, the CDR3 is TGTGCCAGCAGTGGGCAGTTTAGCAATCAGCCCCAGCATTTT. Protein product: CASSGQFSNQPQHF. This chain links TRBV6-1 with TRBJ1-5, with D unresolved. CDR1 and CDR2 from the germline V gene are MNHNS and SASEGT. This CDR3 has 14 amino acids. The V end lost 4 bases, the J end lost 0 bases, and 7 bases lay between the germline ends.